The T cell receptor (beta chain) under discussion was sequenced for a study of OX40 agonist ivuxolimab in advanced cancers. For the study at large: At 0.01 to 10 mg/kg, ivuxolimab was administered intravenously to patients every 2 weeks. In three patients, partial responses were observed, one with hepatocellular carcinoma and two with cutaneous melanoma. Study-level points and caveats: The study found that CD8+ T cells averaged more expanded clones than CD4+. Part of the nonresponder group also had normalized T-cell clonal expansion that was low.

Note on this clone: Its antigen is unidentified.

Sequencing was performed with immunoSEQ multiplex PCR; in TCRdb, only in-frame clones are kept and a portion is missing. In the table there are about 63,000 clones, 81% of which are singletons. Trimming pared 3 bases from V and 7 bases from J, leaving 7 bases between. Germline CDR1 MDHEN, CDR2 SYDVKM. The CDR3 consists of 13 residues. Material: CD4+ or CD8+ T cells sorted from blood, obtained in a trial of the OX40 agonist ivuxolimab. The receptor was isolated from an adult with an advanced solid tumor such as melanoma, head and neck, liver or kidney cancer. The chain has TRBV28 and TRBJ1-6; D is unclear. Written as DNA, the CDR3 is TGTGCCAGCAGTTTCATGATGAATTCACCCCTCCACTTT. Translated: CASSFMMNSPLHF.